The 5 T cell receptor beta chains presented below share a single source sample, sequenced in a study of neurological immune-mediated disorders (dated by TCRdb to 2018 to 2020). The library was built by means of 5' RACE. The data were produced on an Illumina HiSeq 2500. The public reads were reprocessed in TCRdb via fastp at Q25 and MiXCR, keeping in-frame beta chains. Identical CDR3 protein sequences are pooled into one entry, listed with their most common genes and DNA. Present in this sample are some 32,000 distinct CDR3 sequences, around 14% of which were seen just once. The biggest ten clones account for 27% of the sample. Input material: PBMCs. The receptors were gathered from a man between 65 and 85 years old in good health.

This clonotype was recorded a few times. This chain links TRBV18 with TRBJ2-7, with D perhaps given as TRBD1 or TRBD2 (6 bases each). CDR1 and CDR2 from the germline V gene are KGHSH and LQKENI. The CDR3 sequence is 15 residues long. Trimming left V 3 bases short and J 3 bases short, with 15 bases between. The CDR3 DNA reads as TGTGCCAGCTCACCGGAGGGACACTCGGGCTACGAGCAGTACTTC. Its translation is CASSPEGHSGYEQYF.

Many counts were recorded for this clonotype. V is TRBV12-3 or TRBV12-4 and J is TRBJ1-5, with D possibly matching TRBD1 (6 bases). The CDR3 runs 15 residues. Trimming took 5 bases from V and 5 from J, leaving 16 bases between them. The CDR3 nucleotides read TGTGCCAGCAGTGGGGGCCAGGGCTGGGATCAGCCCCAGCATTTT. Translating it yields CASSGGQGWDQPQHF.

The genes are TRBV7-2 and TRBJ2-1; D is possibly TRBD1 or TRBD2 (5 bases each). The germline V gene has CDR1 SGHTA and CDR2 FQGNSA. V lost 5 bases and J 5 bases, leaving 16 bases between the germline ends. This CDR3 has 15 amino acids. The CDR3: CASSVEGLGNNEQFF. The CDR3 nucleotides are TGTGCCAGCAGCGTAGAGGGGTTGGGTAACAATGAGCAGTTCTTC.

This clonotype was detected ten times or more. The chain is built from TRBV24-1 and TRBJ2-3, with 7 positions matching TRBD2. CDR1 and CDR2 from the germline V gene are KGHDR and SFDVKD. Losses at the gene ends were 9 bases for V and 1 base for J; bases not matched to a gene: 15. The CDR3 covers 17 residues. CDR3 protein: CATPDSGEFRGTDTQYF. In DNA, the CDR3 is TGTGCCACCCCCGACAGCGGGGAATTTAGGGGCACAGATACGCAGTATTTT.

This clonotype was recorded many times. This sequence joins TRBV5-1 and TRBJ2-1; 16 bases match TRBD2. After removal of 4 bases from V and 8 bases from J, the junction contained 6 bases not matched to a gene. The CDR3 extends over 16 amino acids. Germline lookup yields CDR1 SGHRS and CDR2 YFSETQ. CDR3 sequence reads: CASSQGLAGGLDEQFF. The CDR3 DNA follows: TGCGCCAGCAGCCAGGGACTAGCGGGGGGGCTCGATGAGCAGTTCTTC.